The sequence of this TCR beta chain was determined in a study of a mutant IDH1 vaccine in newly diagnosed glioma (dated by TCRdb to the early 2020s). Some background on the complete study: Vaccination started 4-6 weeks after radiotherapy alone, or was given together with temozolomide cycles in the groups whose treatment included chemotherapy. The week-35 safety follow-up was designated visit V12, and the week-47 end of study was designated visit V13. Of the 32 treated patients, about 62% were male and around 40% were female, and the mean age was approximately 37 years. Longitudinal TCRB deep sequencing was performed for about two dozen treated patients wherever samples were available for exploratory analyses. Peripheral blood samples were drawn at six visits, namely V03 (baseline), V05, V07, V10, V12 and V13. Before enrollment, patients had received standard therapy of radiotherapy alone, temozolomide alone, or radiochemotherapy with temozolomide; most received the combination.

Library prep was done by the immunoSEQ multiplex PCR assay. Rearranged TCR beta chain sequences were amplified using the hsTCRB Kit according to the manufacturer's protocol. Sequencing of TCRB libraries was carried out on an Illumina MiSeq. Per the source publication's procedure: The proprietary platform of the kit vendor was used for demultiplexing, trimming and gene mapping. Drawn from immuneACCESS, this table holds only the in-frame rearrangements with V and J called that TCRdb kept. Clones are partly lost; checked studies trace under half to an unresolved V gene and leave the rest unexplained. That table is the source of V, J and clone size, and D and trimming were worked out from the DNA. The sample table lists tens of thousands of clones, roughly 80% of them with a count of one. In total, the top ten clones hold around 5% of the sample. Summary of the overall study and its limitations: PBMC samples for TCRB deep sequencing were selected based on availability. Pseudoprogression seemed to be unrelated to changes in the top peripheral T cell clonotypes found by TCRB sequencing. Immune responses induced by the vaccine were seen in roughly 95% of patients across multiple MHC alleles. The authors stated that sample limitations prevented analyses of patient blood samples from being reproduced.

The sample's time point, from its label and the paper: week 35, safety follow-up. Each vaccine dose was 300 ug of a 20-mer mutant IDH1 peptide in Montanide, given subcutaneously with topical imiquimod. Patients received eight vaccinations in weeks 1, 3, 5, 7, 11, 15, 19 and 23, corresponding to visits V03 through V10. All donors had newly diagnosed IDH1-mutant astrocytomas of WHO grade 3 or 4 that showed loss of nuclear ATRX. The samples were drawn from NOA16, a multicentre, single-arm, open-label phase I trial in Germany that tested a mutant IDH1 peptide vaccine in humans for the first time. Genomic DNA for TCRB sequencing was extracted from EDTA blood using the DNeasy Blood and Tissue Kit. The germline V gene specifies ENHRY as CDR1 and SYGVKD as CDR2. V lost 6 bases and J lost 2 bases; the stretch between them is 13 bases long. Reading from cysteine to phenylalanine, the CDR3 counts 14 amino acids. Only the CDR3 DNA is retained, 42 bases long and in frame from the first base.

A note on this clone: The clone's antigen remains unknown. No base quality values were provided; no much bigger clone lies one nucleotide off.

This receptor chain uses TRBV10-3 and TRBJ2-5; the D gene is perhaps TRBD2, from 6 matching bases. The sequencing used PBMCs, collected from a glioma patient whose treatment included an IDH1 peptide vaccine. The clonotype comes from a man aged 35 to 55 with glioma. The DNA is TGTGCCATCAGGGGGCTGGGGGGTCAAGAGACCCAGTACTTC. Translated, it reads CAIRGLGGQETQYF.